These 4 T cell receptor beta chains originate from one sample sequenced in a study of graft-versus-host responses after intestinal transplantation. Some clones are missing from TCRdb's copy, which holds only in-frame ones; the method was immunoSEQ multiplex PCR. The sample has about 3,300 clones; about 79% are singletons. Researchers processed graft tissue to release intraepithelial and lamina propria lymphocytes. The source material was ileum tissue, sampled approximately 17 and 21 days after intestinal transplantation. The receptors shown here come from a human patient who received an intestinal transplant, so some T cells may come from the graft donor.

The CDR3 region is CASSPFSGGRETQYF. The CDR3 nucleotides read TGTGCCAGCAGCCCCTTTAGCGGGGGTCGAGAGACCCAGTACTTC. The chain has TRBV14 and TRBJ2-5; 9 bases map to TRBD2. The V and J ends lost 4 bases and 4 bases, in that order; junction bases with no gene match: 7. This CDR3 is 15 amino acids long. Per germline, CDR1 SGHDN and CDR2 FVKESK.

DNA for the CDR3: TGTGCCAGCAGTTCAGAGGGGGGGGCGAACAATGAGCAGTTCTTC. It is translated as CASSSEGGANNEQFF. The rearrangement uses TRBV9 and TRBJ2-1; D possibly corresponds to TRBD2 (7 bases). The V end was cut by 5 bases, the J end by 5 bases, with 17 bases between. This CDR3 contains 15 residues. CDR1 is SGDLS and CDR2 is YYNGEE in the germline V gene.

This chain links TRBV5-4 with TRBJ2-7, with a possible D match to TRBD1 (6 bases). V dropped 4 bases and J dropped 2 bases, with 22 bases sitting between them. CDR3 length equals 17 residues. In germline, CDR1 is SGHNT, CDR2 YYREEE (reference sequence). The CDR3 DNA reads as TGTGCCAGCAGCCTGGATCCCATGGGGCAGGGGACCTACGAGCAGTACTTC. Residues: CASSLDPMGQGTYEQYF. Looking up the rest from reference TRBV5-4 and TRBJ2-7 gives the full variable domain: ETGVTQSPTHLIKTRGQQVTLRCSSQSGHNTVSWYQQALGQGPQFIFQYYREEENGRGNFPPRFSGLQFPNYSSELNVNALELDDSALYLCASSLDPMGQGTYEQYFGPGTRLTVT.

J is TRBJ1-4 and V is TRBV27; D ambiguous. Looked up from germline, CDR1 is MNHEY and CDR2 is SMNVEV (reference sequence). This CDR3 has 13 residues. V was shortened by 10 bases and J by 3 bases, with 12 bases between the two germline ends. The CDR3 region has the DNA TGTGCCACCAGACCCGCTCCTAATGAAAAACTGTTTTTT. Translating it yields CATRPAPNEKLFF.